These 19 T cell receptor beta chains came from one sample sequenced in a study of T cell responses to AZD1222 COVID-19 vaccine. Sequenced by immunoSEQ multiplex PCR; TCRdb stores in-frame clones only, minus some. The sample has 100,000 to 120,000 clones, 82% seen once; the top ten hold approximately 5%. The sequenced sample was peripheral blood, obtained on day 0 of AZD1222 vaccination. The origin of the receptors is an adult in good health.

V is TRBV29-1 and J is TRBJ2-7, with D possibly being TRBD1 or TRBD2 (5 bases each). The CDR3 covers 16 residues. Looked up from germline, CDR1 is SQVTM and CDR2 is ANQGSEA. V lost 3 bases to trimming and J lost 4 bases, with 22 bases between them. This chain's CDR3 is CSVDLYSRDRGYEQYF. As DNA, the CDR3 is TGCAGCGTTGATCTCTATTCCCGGGACCGTGGGTACGAGCAGTACTTC.

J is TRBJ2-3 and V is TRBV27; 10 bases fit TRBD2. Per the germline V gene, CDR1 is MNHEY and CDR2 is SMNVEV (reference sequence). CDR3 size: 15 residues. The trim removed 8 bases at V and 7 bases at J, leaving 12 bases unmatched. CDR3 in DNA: TGTGCCAGCCAAGTAGAGGAGCGGGGGGGCCATACGCAGTATTTT. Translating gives CASQVEERGGHTQYF.

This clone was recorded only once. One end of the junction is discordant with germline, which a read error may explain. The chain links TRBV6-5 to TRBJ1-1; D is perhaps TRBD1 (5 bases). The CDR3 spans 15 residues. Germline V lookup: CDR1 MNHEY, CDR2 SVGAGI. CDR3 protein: CASSYSGEVGAEAFF. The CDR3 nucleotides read TGTGCCAGCAGTTACTCGGGGGAGGTTGGGGCTGAGGCTTTCTTT.

As DNA, the CDR3 is TGCAGCGTTGAAAACCGGGACAAAAGGGTCTATGGCTACACCTTC. It is translated as CSVENRDKRVYGYTF. The V call is TRBV29-1, the J call TRBJ1-2; D perhaps matches TRBD1 (6 bases). The V and J ends lost 2 bases and 4 bases respectively, with 17 bases between them. The CDR3 extends over 15 amino acids. Germline-derived CDR1 and CDR2 are SQVTM and ANQGSEA. Variable domain in full (rest from reference TRBV29-1 and TRBJ1-2): SAVISQKPSRDICQRGTSLTIQCQVDSQVTMMFWYRQQPGQSLTLIATANQGSEATYESGFVIDKFPISRPNLTFSTLTVSNMSPEDSSIYLCSVENRDKRVYGYTFGSGTRLTVV.

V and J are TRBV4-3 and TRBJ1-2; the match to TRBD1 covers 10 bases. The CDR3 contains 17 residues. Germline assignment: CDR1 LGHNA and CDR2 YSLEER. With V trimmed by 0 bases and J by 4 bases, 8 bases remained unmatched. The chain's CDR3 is CASSQDQRTGGFYGYTF. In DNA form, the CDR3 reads TGCGCCAGCAGCCAAGATCAACGGACAGGGGGTTTCTATGGCTACACCTTC.

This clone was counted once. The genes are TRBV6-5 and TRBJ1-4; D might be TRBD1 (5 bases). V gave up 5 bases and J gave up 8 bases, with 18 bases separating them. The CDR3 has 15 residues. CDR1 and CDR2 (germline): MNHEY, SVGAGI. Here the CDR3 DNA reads TGTGCCAGCAGTATTTATCCGGGACGACGAGAAAAACTGTTTTTT. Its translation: CASSIYPGRREKLFF.

The CDR3 sequence is CSARTGGYGYTF. CDR3 sequence (DNA): TGCAGCGCGCGGACAGGGGGCTATGGCTACACCTTC. The chain couples TRBV29-1 to TRBJ1-2; 10 nucleotides line up with TRBD1. Germline V gene data show CDR1 as SQVTM and CDR2 as ANQGSEA. With V trimmed by 7 bases and J by 4 bases, 3 bases remained unmatched. This CDR3 is built from 12 residues. The whole variable domain, filled in from reference TRBV29-1 and TRBJ1-2, reads SAVISQKPSRDICQRGTSLTIQCQVDSQVTMMFWYRQQPGQSLTLIATANQGSEATYESGFVIDKFPISRPNLTFSTLTVSNMSPEDSSIYLCSARTGGYGYTFGSGTRLTVV.

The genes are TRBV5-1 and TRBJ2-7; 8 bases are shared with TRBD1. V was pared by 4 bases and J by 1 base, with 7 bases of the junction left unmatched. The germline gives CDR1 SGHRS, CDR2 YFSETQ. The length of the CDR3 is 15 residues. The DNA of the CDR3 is TGCGCCAGCAGCCCATTTGGGGACAGGTCCTACGAGCAGTACTTC. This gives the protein CASSPFGDRSYEQYF. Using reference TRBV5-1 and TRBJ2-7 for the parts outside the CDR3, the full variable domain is KAGVTQTPRYLIKTRGQQVTLSCSPISGHRSVSWYQQTPGQGLQFLFEYFSETQRNKGNFPGRFSGRQFSNSRSEMNVSTLELGDSALYLCASSPFGDRSYEQYFGPGTRLTVT.

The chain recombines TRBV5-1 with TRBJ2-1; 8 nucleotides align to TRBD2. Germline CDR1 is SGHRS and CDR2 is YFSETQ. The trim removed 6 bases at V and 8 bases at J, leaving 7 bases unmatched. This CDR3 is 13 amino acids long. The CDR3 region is CASNLRGGDEQFF. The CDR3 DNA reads TGCGCCAGCAACCTTCGGGGGGGCGATGAGCAGTTCTTC.

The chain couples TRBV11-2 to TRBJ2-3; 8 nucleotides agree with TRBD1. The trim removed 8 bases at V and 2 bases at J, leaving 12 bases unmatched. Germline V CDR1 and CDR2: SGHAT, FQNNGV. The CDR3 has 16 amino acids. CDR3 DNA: TGTGCCAGCTGCAGGGGGCTCTCTACCCCCACAGATACGCAGTATTTT. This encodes CASCRGLSTPTDTQYF.

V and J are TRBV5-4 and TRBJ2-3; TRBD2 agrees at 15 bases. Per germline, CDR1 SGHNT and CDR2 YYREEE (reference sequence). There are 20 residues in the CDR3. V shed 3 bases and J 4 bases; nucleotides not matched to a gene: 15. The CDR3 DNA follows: TGTGCCAGCAGCTCCTTCCGGACTAGCGGGGGGGCCTCGTCCCCAGATACGCAGTATTTT. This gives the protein CASSSFRTSGGASSPDTQYF.

The CDR3 loop is CAWSVWDMNTEAFF. The CDR3 DNA sequence: TGTGCCTGGAGTGTATGGGACATGAACACTGAAGCTTTCTTT. The chain uses TRBV30 and TRBJ1-1; D perhaps matches TRBD1 (6 bases). This CDR3 has 14 residues. The V gene lost 0 bases and the J gene lost 0 bases, with 8 bases spanning the gap. Germline V gene data show CDR1 as GTSNPN and CDR2 as SVGIG (reference sequence).

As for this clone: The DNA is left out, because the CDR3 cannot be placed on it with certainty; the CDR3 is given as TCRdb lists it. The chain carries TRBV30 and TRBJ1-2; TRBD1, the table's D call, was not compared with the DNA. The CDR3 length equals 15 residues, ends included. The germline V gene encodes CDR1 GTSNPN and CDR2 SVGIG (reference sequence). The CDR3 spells CAWSNSGQGNYGYTF.

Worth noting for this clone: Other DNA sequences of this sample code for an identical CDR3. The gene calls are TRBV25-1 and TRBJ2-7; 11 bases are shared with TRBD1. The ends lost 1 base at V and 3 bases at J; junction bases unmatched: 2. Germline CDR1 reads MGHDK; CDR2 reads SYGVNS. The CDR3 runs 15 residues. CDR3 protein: CASSESGTGGYEQYF. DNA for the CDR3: TGTGCCAGCAGTGAATCAGGGACAGGGGGCTACGAGCAGTACTTC.

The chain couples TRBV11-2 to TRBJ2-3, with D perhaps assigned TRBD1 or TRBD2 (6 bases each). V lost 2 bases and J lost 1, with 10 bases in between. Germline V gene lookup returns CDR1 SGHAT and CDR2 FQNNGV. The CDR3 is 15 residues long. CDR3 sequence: CASSLSRGRTDTQYF. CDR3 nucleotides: TGTGCCAGCAGCTTATCCCGGGGGCGCACAGATACGCAGTATTTT. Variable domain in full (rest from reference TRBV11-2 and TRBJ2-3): EAGVAQSPRYKIIEKRQSVAFWCNPISGHATLYWYQQILGQGPKLLIQFQNNGVVDDSQLPKDRFSAERLKGVDSTLKIQPAKLEDSAVYLCASSLSRGRTDTQYFGPGTRLTVL.

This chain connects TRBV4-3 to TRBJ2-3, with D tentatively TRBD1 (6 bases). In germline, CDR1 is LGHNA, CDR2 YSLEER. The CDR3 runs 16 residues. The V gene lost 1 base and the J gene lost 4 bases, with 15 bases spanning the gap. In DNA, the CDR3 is TGCGCCAGCAGCCAAGTCGCGACAGGTAAAGCAGATACGCAGTATTTT. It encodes CASSQVATGKADTQYF.

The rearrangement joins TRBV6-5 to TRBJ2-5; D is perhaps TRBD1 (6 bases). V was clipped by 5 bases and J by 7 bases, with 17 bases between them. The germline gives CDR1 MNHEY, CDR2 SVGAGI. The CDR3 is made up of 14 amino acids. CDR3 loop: CASSTDRQLRTQYF. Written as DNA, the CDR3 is TGTGCCAGCAGTACGGACAGACAACTACGGACCCAGTACTTC.

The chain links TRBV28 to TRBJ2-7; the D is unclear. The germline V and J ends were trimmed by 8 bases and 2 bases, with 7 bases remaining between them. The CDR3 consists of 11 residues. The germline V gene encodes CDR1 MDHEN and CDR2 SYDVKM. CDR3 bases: TGTGCCAGCGGGGTTACCTACGAGCAGTACTTC. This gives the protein CASGVTYEQYF.

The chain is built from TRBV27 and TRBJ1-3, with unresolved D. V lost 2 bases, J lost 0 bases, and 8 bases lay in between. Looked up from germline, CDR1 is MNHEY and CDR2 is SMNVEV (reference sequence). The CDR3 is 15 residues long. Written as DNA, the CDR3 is TGTGCCAGCAGTTTAGATCACTTCTCTGGAAACACCATATATTTT. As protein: CASSLDHFSGNTIYF.